The 18 T cell receptor beta chains presented below share a single source sample, sequenced in a study of shared clonotypes between healthy human individuals. Naive CD8 isolation took CD45RO-negative cells positively selected for CCR7 and excluded terminally differentiated effector memory CD45RA+ cells. Method: immunoSEQ multiplex PCR; TCRdb's copy keeps in-frame clones and lacks some. The repertoire has about 2.1 million clones, about 94% of them found once; the top ten carry around 1.7%. The sequencing sample was made of naive CD8+ T cells from PBMCs. The receptors were gathered from a man in his late teens or twenties in good health. Some clones in this sample may be carry-over from other donors' samples.

The chain employs TRBV27 and TRBJ2-5; a weak D match, TRBD1 (5 bases). CDR3 length equals 13 residues. Trimming cost V 5 bases and J 3 bases, with 10 bases left between them. Germline CDR1 reads MNHEY; CDR2 reads SMNVEV (reference sequence). This CDR3 reads CASSLTEEETQYF. As DNA, the CDR3 is TGTGCCAGCAGTCTGACAGAGGAAGAGACCCAGTACTTC.

The chain employs TRBV10-3 and TRBJ2-1; D not resolved. The length of the CDR3 is 11 residues. Trimming left V 6 bases short and J 8 bases short, with 8 bases between. Germline CDR1 is ENHRY and CDR2 is SYGVKD. The CDR3 coding sequence is TGTGCCATCAGAATCGTCGATGAGCAGTTCTTC. Translation gives CAIRIVDEQFF.

The chain carries TRBV19 and TRBJ2-5; perhaps TRBD1 as D (6 bases). The CDR3 totals 14 residues. CDR1 and CDR2 (germline): LNHDA, SQIVND (reference sequence). Trimming shortened V by 1 base and J by 13 bases, and 19 bases separated the two germline ends. The CDR3 loop reads CASSIVPGAVPWYF. The CDR3 DNA follows: TGTGCCAGTAGTATAGTCCCAGGGGCGGTTCCGTGGTACTTC.

This chain joins TRBV18 and TRBJ2-7; 8 nucleotides agree with TRBD2. The V and J ends lost 3 bases and 1 base, in that order; junction bases with no gene match: 8. From germline, CDR1 is KGHSH and CDR2 LQKENI. This CDR3 comprises 16 residues. Here the CDR3 DNA reads TGTGCCAGCTCACCCGCGAGCCGGGAGGGATCCTACGAGCAGTACTTC. Protein product: CASSPASREGSYEQYF.

The chain links TRBV19 to TRBJ1-5; D is uncertain. This CDR3 has 15 amino acids. Trimming shortened V by 5 bases and J by 1 base, and 12 bases separated the two germline ends. Germline CDR1 reads LNHDA; CDR2 reads SQIVND (reference sequence). CDR3 DNA sequence: TGTGCCAGTAGTCTCAAGGACGCAAGCAATCAGCCCCAGCATTTT. This sequence encodes CASSLKDASNQPQHF.

The chain couples TRBV9 to TRBJ2-3; a weak D match, TRBD2 (5 bases). Germline loops: CDR1 SGDLS, CDR2 YYNGEE. CDR3 length: 15 amino acids. Trimming removed 7 bases from V and 2 bases from J, with 17 bases in between. The CDR3 DNA follows: TGTGCCAGCGGGGAAACTAGTTTCAACACAGATACGCAGTATTTT. It yields the protein CASGETSFNTDTQYF.

The genes are TRBV5-1 and TRBJ2-3; perhaps TRBD2 as D (6 bases). Trimming cost V 7 bases and J 4 bases, with 16 bases left between them. CDR3 length equals 14 residues. Germline V gene data show CDR1 as SGHRS and CDR2 as YFSETQ. As DNA, the CDR3 is TGCGCCAGCTTCTCTGGGGGGATAGCAGATACGCAGTATTTT. Translation: CASFSGGIADTQYF.

This clone was seen just once. The rearrangement uses TRBV5-1 and TRBJ2-3; 7 positions agree with TRBD2. V was clipped by 7 bases and J by 4 bases; unmatched bases: 12. The germline V gene encodes CDR1 SGHRS and CDR2 YFSETQ. There are 15 residues in the CDR3. CDR3 residues: CASSPGTIVADTQYF. CDR3 DNA: TGCGCCAGCTCCCCCGGGACTATCGTGGCAGATACGCAGTATTTT.

The sample holds many counts of this clone. V and J are TRBV7-2 and TRBJ2-1; D ambiguous. Germline V gives CDR1 SGHTA, CDR2 FQGNSA. There are 15 residues in the CDR3. The V gene lost 1 base and the J gene lost 0 bases, with 7 bases spanning the gap. In nucleotides, the CDR3 is TGTGCCAGCAGCTTAGATCTAAGCTCCTACAATGAGCAGTTCTTC. This encodes CASSLDLSSYNEQFF.

This clone was seen once. The chain is built from TRBV7-2 and TRBJ1-2, with 7 bases that match TRBD1. The CDR3 spans 16 residues. The ends lost 2 bases at V and 4 bases at J; junction bases unmatched: 10. Per the germline V gene, CDR1 is SGHTA and CDR2 is FQGNSA. The CDR3 region is CASSLRGLIGGYGYTF. For the CDR3, the DNA is TGTGCCAGCAGCTTAAGGGGGCTCATAGGGGGCTATGGCTACACCTTC.

J is TRBJ1-5 and V is TRBV4-1; D is unclear. The CDR3 has 16 amino acids. Germline V lookup: CDR1 MGHRA, CDR2 YSYEKL. The V end lost 1 base, the J end lost 3 bases, and 13 bases lay between the germline ends. The CDR3 reads CASSQADLPNNQPQHF. The DNA of the CDR3 is TGCGCCAGCAGCCAAGCTGACCTCCCGAACAATCAGCCCCAGCATTTT.

The J gene is TRBJ2-4, the V gene TRBV7-2, with 7 bases matching TRBD1. CDR3 length equals 17 residues. Trimming took 5 bases from V and 0 from J; bases not matched to a gene: 10. CDR1 is SGHTA, CDR2 FQGNSA, per germline. The DNA for the CDR3 is TGTGCCAGCAGCACCCGGGACAGACTCCTAGCCAAAAACATTCAGTACTTC. Translated, it gives CASSTRDRLLAKNIQYF.

V gene TRBV10-1 combines with J gene TRBJ1-1, with a tentative D call TRBD1 (5 bases). V dropped 0 bases and J dropped 4 bases, with 24 bases sitting between them. Germline CDR1 is WNHNN and CDR2 is SYGVQD (reference sequence). The CDR3 runs to 19 residues. CDR3 sequence: CASSESTLGPNPGGTEAFF. For the CDR3, the DNA is TGCGCCAGCAGTGAGTCGACATTGGGGCCCAATCCTGGGGGCACTGAAGCTTTCTTT.

The chain has TRBV7-9 and TRBJ2-7, with TRBD1 identical over 9 bases. V lost 1 base and J lost 3; bases outside the gene matches: 1. CDR1 SEHNR and CDR2 FQNEAQ come from the germline V gene (reference sequence). CDR3 size: 14 residues. The CDR3 spells CASSLEGQGYEQYF. The CDR3, as DNA: TGTGCCAGCAGCTTAGAGGGACAGGGCTACGAGCAGTACTTC.

CDR3 sequence (DNA): TGTGCCAGCAGCGAGGACGTAGCGGGTCAAGAGACCCAGTACTTC. Translated: CASSEDVAGQETQYF. J is TRBJ2-5 and V is TRBV9, with 7 bases identical to TRBD2. Trimming cost V 3 bases and J 2 bases; bases outside gene matches: 7. In germline, CDR1 is SGDLS, CDR2 YYNGEE. The CDR3 has 15 amino acids.

The J gene is TRBJ2-7, the V gene TRBV7-6; no definite D call. V was pared by 1 base and J by 6 bases, with 10 bases between. The V gene's germline CDR1 is SGHVS and CDR2 FNYEAQ. The CDR3 contains 13 residues. The chain's CDR3 is CASSLDEPLEQYF. The CDR3, as DNA: TGTGCCAGCAGCTTAGATGAGCCTCTCGAGCAGTACTTC.

The rearrangement uses TRBV19 and TRBJ2-3, with unresolved D. CDR3 length equals 13 residues. V was cut by 2 bases and J by 6 bases, with 9 bases left in between. CDR1 is LNHDA and CDR2 is SQIVND in the germline V gene (reference sequence). The CDR3 DNA follows: TGTGCCAGTAGTATAAGGGCGAGGGATACGCAGTATTTT. Its translation is CASSIRARDTQYF.

V and J are TRBV19 and TRBJ2-1; D call uncertain. V lost 3 bases and J lost 0, with 18 bases in between. Germline V lookup: CDR1 LNHDA, CDR2 SQIVND (reference sequence). This CDR3 region has 18 residues. CDR3 in DNA: TGTGCCAGTAGTATCGGTCCGTATGGCCCTTACTCCTACAATGAGCAGTTCTTC. Its translation is CASSIGPYGPYSYNEQFF.